The rows below give T cell receptor beta chains drawn from one sample of a study of identical twins. Each CDR3 protein gets one entry after TCRdb re-called the 5' RACE reads with MiXCR. Counted here are around 490,000 distinct CDR3 sequences, roughly 13% occurring once; the ten biggest clones make up approximately 1%. The same data also went into a second study, on yellow fever vaccine responses in identical twins.

The sequencing input was CD4+ T cells sorted from blood. All receptors come from a woman aged 18-30 years in good health. The CDR3 runs from the conserved cysteine through the conserved F or W. Each record gives: CDR3 length, clone size, V gene, D gene, J gene, CDR3 DNA, CDR3 protein. D genes are given only for firm matches. Not every row has a clone size; where given, it reads once, few, many or a size class.

length: 12
size: .
V: TRBV7-2
D: .
J: TRBJ2-7
DNA: TGTGCCAGCAGCTTAGCGACTAGCGAGCAGTACTTC
CDR3: CASSLATSEQYF

length: 17
size: many
V: TRBV12-3/TRBV12-4
D: TRBD1
J: TRBJ2-3
DNA: TGTGCCAGCAGTTTAGACAGGACAGGGGTTGGCACAGATACGCAGTATTTT
CDR3: CASSLDRTGVGTDTQYF

length: 15
size: .
V: TRBV6-5
D: TRBD2
J: TRBJ2-7
DNA: TGTGCCAGCAGTTTACCCCTAGCGGGGGGTCTCGAGCAGTACTTC
CDR3: CASSLPLAGGLEQYF

length: 13
size: .
V: TRBV12-3/TRBV12-4
D: .
J: TRBJ1-5
DNA: TGTGCCAGCAGTTTTTTGGGGATTCAGCCCCAGCATTTT
CDR3: CASSFLGIQPQHF

length: 15
size: many
V: TRBV3-1
D: .
J: TRBJ2-1
DNA: TGTGCCAGCAGCCAAGAAGCGGCCGCCTACAATGAGCAGTTCTTC
CDR3: CASSQEAAAYNEQFF

length: 16
size: .
V: TRBV6-5
D: TRBD1
J: TRBJ1-2
DNA: TGTGCCAGCAGTTACTCCGGACAGGGAATCGGGGCTGGCTACACCTTC
CDR3: CASSYSGQGIGAGYTF

length: 14
size: many
V: TRBV5-1
D: .
J: TRBJ1-1
DNA: TGTGCCAGCAGTTTAGTGGGTGGAAACACTGAAGCTTTCTTT
CDR3: CASSLVGGNTEAFF

length: 14
size: few
V: TRBV7-9
D: .
J: TRBJ2-1
DNA: TGTGCCAGCAGCCGTGGGGCAGATTACAATGAGCAGTTCTTC
CDR3: CASSRGADYNEQFF

length: 15
size: few
V: TRBV7-9
D: .
J: TRBJ2-3
DNA: TGTGCCAGCAGCTTAAAACGGATGGGCACAGATACGCAGTATTTT
CDR3: CASSLKRMGTDTQYF

length: 16
size: few
V: TRBV20-1
D: TRBD2
J: TRBJ2-5
DNA: TGCAGTGCTAGAGATCTGGGACTAGGGAGTGTGGAGACCCAGTACTTC
CDR3: CSARDLGLGSVETQYF

length: 16
size: .
V: TRBV20-1
D: .
J: TRBJ2-1
DNA: TGCAGTGCTGGATTTCTCGGCGGGGCTAGCGACAATGAGCAGTTCTTC
CDR3: CSAGFLGGASDNEQFF

length: 13
size: .
V: TRBV12-3/TRBV12-4
D: .
J: TRBJ2-3
DNA: TGTGCCAGCCAGTGGGGGAGCACAGATACGCAGTATTTT
CDR3: CASQWGSTDTQYF

length: 11
size: few
V: TRBV25-1
D: .
J: TRBJ2-1
DNA: TGTGCCAGCAGCGCTAACAATGAGCAGTTCTTC
CDR3: CASSANNEQFF

length: 15
size: few
V: TRBV11-1
D: TRBD2
J: TRBJ2-5
DNA: TGTGCCAGCACCCCTAGAAGCGGGGGGTCCGAGACCCAGTACTTC
CDR3: CASTPRSGGSETQYF

length: 13
size: .
V: TRBV20-1
D: .
J: TRBJ2-5
DNA: TGCAGTGCTATATTGGGGGCATCGGGGACCCAGTACTTC
CDR3: CSAILGASGTQYF

length: 14
size: .
V: TRBV7-2
D: TRBD2
J: TRBJ2-1
DNA: TGTGCCAGTCTCCAACGGGGGGGGAACAATGAGCAGTTCTTC
CDR3: CASLQRGGNNEQFF

length: 13
size: .
V: TRBV2
D: .
J: TRBJ2-1
DNA: TGTGCCAGCAGCAGGGACATGGACAATGAGCAGTTCTTC
CDR3: CASSRDMDNEQFF

length: 16
size: few
V: TRBV6-1
D: .
J: TRBJ2-7
DNA: TGTGCCAGCAGTCCAGGACGAGTTCTGGCCTCCTACGAGCAGTACTTC
CDR3: CASSPGRVLASYEQYF

length: 13
size: many
V: TRBV5-1
D: TRBD2
J: TRBJ2-2
DNA: TGCGCCAGCTCCACCGGGGGGTCCGGGGAGCTGTTTTTT
CDR3: CASSTGGSGELFF

length: 14
size: few
V: TRBV29-1
D: .
J: TRBJ2-6
DNA: TGCAGCGTCCTCCTCGCGTCCGGGGCCAACGTCCTGACTTTC
CDR3: CSVLLASGANVLTF

length: 13
size: few
V: TRBV12-3/TRBV12-4
D: .
J: TRBJ2-7
DNA: TGTGCCAGCAAGGTGCTGGGTTCGGGGGAGCAGTACTTC
CDR3: CASKVLGSGEQYF

length: 17
size: .
V: TRBV20-1
D: .
J: TRBJ2-2
DNA: TGCAGTGCAAGGCCCTCCCAACAGCGGGTGAACACCGGGGAGCTGTTTTTT
CDR3: CSARPSQQRVNTGELFF

length: 15
size: few
V: TRBV18
D: .
J: TRBJ2-5
DNA: TGTGCCAGCTCACCACCGGCGAGAGCCCTAGAGACCCAGTACTTC
CDR3: CASSPPARALETQYF

length: 17
size: few
V: TRBV2
D: TRBD1
J: TRBJ1-5
DNA: TGTGCCAGCAGTAAAACAGGTGGACAGGGTGGAGATCAGCCCCAGCATTTT
CDR3: CASSKTGGQGGDQPQHF

length: 14
size: .
V: TRBV24-1
D: .
J: TRBJ1-2
DNA: TGTGCCACCAGTGATCGGACAACAAACTATGGCTACACCTTC
CDR3: CATSDRTTNYGYTF

length: 18
size: .
V: TRBV11-2
D: TRBD1
J: TRBJ2-2
DNA: TGTGCCAGCAGCACAGGGGGCGCGTCCGGGGGGCATACCGGGGAGCTGTTTTTT
CDR3: CASSTGGASGGHTGELFF

length: 15
size: .
V: TRBV9
D: TRBD2
J: TRBJ2-7
DNA: TGTGCCAGCAGCGTGGGGACTAGCGGTACCTACGAGCAGTACTTC
CDR3: CASSVGTSGTYEQYF

length: 14
size: .
V: TRBV7-2
D: .
J: TRBJ1-2
DNA: TGTGCCAGCAGCTTAGCTAGTTTATCGGATGGCTACACCTTC
CDR3: CASSLASLSDGYTF

length: 16
size: many
V: TRBV5-1
D: .
J: TRBJ2-1
DNA: TGCGCCAGCAGGCCCCCCGGGACCAGCTCCTACAATGAGCAGTTCTTC
CDR3: CASRPPGTSSYNEQFF

length: 12
size: few
V: TRBV7-9
D: .
J: TRBJ2-5
DNA: TGTGCCAGCAGCTCTGATGTTGAGACCCAGTACTTC
CDR3: CASSSDVETQYF

length: 16
size: .
V: TRBV28
D: .
J: TRBJ1-6
DNA: TGTGCCAGCAGCTCTCTCACCGGGACATTCAATTCACCCCTCCACTTT
CDR3: CASSSLTGTFNSPLHF

length: 17
size: few
V: TRBV7-6
D: TRBD1
J: TRBJ2-6
DNA: TGTGCCAGCAGCTTAGTGACAGGGAGCTCTGGGGCCAACGTCCTGACTTTC
CDR3: CASSLVTGSSGANVLTF

length: 13
size: few
V: TRBV13
D: .
J: TRBJ1-2
DNA: TGTGCCAGCAGAAATAAGGGGGTTTATGGCTACACCTTC
CDR3: CASRNKGVYGYTF

length: 17
size: .
V: TRBV11-2
D: TRBD2
J: TRBJ2-5
DNA: TGTGCCAGCAGCTTACTCGGGACTCCGGGGGGATGGGAGACCCAGTACTTC
CDR3: CASSLLGTPGGWETQYF

length: 16
size: .
V: TRBV6-2/TRBV6-3
D: TRBD1
J: TRBJ2-3
DNA: TGTGCCAGCAGACTGGGACAGTCTTTTAGCACAGATACGCAGTATTTT
CDR3: CASRLGQSFSTDTQYF

length: 14
size: many
V: TRBV12-3/TRBV12-4
D: .
J: TRBJ2-1
DNA: TGTGCCAGCAGAATAGGAGCTGGCTACAATGAGCAGTTCTTC
CDR3: CASRIGAGYNEQFF

length: 14
size: .
V: TRBV6-4
D: TRBD1
J: TRBJ2-3
DNA: TGTGCCAGCAGTGTGACAGGGACCACAGATACGCAGTATTTT
CDR3: CASSVTGTTDTQYF

length: 14
size: few
V: TRBV2
D: .
J: TRBJ2-6
DNA: TGTGCCAGCAGCCGGGGTGCTGGGGCCAACGTCCTGACTTTC
CDR3: CASSRGAGANVLTF

length: 14
size: few
V: TRBV20-1
D: TRBD2
J: TRBJ2-1
DNA: TGCAGTGCGATTACTAGCGGGGGTGGCAATGAGCAGTTCTTC
CDR3: CSAITSGGGNEQFF

length: 14
size: many
V: TRBV20-1
D: TRBD1
J: TRBJ1-5
DNA: TGCAGTGCTAGTACTCGACAGGGTTGGCAGCCCCAGCATTTT
CDR3: CSASTRQGWQPQHF

length: 14
size: .
V: TRBV4-2
D: TRBD1
J: TRBJ2-6
DNA: TGTGCCAGCAGCCAGCCGGACAGGGTAAACGTCCTGACTTTC
CDR3: CASSQPDRVNVLTF